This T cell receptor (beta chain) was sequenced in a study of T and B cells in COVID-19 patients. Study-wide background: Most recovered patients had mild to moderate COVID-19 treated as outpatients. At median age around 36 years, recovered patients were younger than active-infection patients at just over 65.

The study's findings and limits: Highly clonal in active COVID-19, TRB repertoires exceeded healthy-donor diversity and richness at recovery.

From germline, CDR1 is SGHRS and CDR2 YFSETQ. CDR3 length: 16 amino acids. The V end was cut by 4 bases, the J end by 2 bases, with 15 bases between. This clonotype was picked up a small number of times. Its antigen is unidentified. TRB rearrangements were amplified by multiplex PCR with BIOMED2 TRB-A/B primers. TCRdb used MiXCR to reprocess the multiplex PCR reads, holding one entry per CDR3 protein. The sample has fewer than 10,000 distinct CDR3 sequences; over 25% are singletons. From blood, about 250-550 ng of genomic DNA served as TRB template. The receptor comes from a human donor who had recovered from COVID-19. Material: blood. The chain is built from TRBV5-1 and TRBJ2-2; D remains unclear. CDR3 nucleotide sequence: TGCGCCAGCAGCGTAGCCGGCCCATTTAACACCGGGGAGCTGTTTTTT. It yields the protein CASSVAGPFNTGELFF.